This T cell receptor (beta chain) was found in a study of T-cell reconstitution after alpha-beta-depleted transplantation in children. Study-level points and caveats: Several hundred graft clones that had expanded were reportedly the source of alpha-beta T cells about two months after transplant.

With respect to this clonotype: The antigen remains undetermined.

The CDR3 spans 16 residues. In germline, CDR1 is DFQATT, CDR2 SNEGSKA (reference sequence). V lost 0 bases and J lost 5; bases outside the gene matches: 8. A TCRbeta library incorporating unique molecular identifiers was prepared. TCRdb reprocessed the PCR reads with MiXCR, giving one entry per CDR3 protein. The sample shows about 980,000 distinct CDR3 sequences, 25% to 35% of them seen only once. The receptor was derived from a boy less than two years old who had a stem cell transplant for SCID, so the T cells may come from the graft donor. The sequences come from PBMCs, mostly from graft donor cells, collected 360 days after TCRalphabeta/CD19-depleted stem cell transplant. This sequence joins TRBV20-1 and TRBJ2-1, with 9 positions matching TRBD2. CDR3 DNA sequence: TGCAGTGCTAGAGACCCTTTTAGCGGGGGAAACAATGAGCAGTTCTTC. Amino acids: CSARDPFSGGNNEQFF.